The present TCR beta chain was sequenced within a study of T-cell memory formation after mild COVID-19. Looking at the study overall: Among the donors, TCR clusters were largely specific to each donor.

This CDR3 comprises 16 residues. Looked up from germline, CDR1 is MNHEY and CDR2 is SMNVEV (reference sequence). Concerning this clonotype: What it binds is unknown. Its ends do not fully match the called genes, so a read error is possible.

The study's findings and limits: Proof of SARS-CoV-2 specificity was absent for the second-wave clones that crested on day 37. A balance of CD4 and CD8 characterized clones contracting day 15 to 85, whereas later expanders leaned CD4+.

TCRdb re-called the 5' RACE reads with MiXCR, one entry per CDR3 protein. The table lists about 45,000 distinct CDR3 sequences, roughly 9.8% of them singletons. The chain recombines TRBV27 with TRBJ1-6, with D maybe TRBD1 (6 bases). The material sequenced was PBMCs or a T cell subset sorted from them (not recorded which). This TCR derives from an adult woman who had mild COVID-19 (a few samples of this study predate the infection). Cell type and time point are not known. The CDR3 protein is CASSWGAGRMISPIHF. Written as DNA, the CDR3 is TGTGCCAGCAGTTGGGGGGCAGGACGGATGATTTCACCCATCCACTTT.